These 12 T cell receptor beta chains came from one sample sequenced in a study of shared clonotypes between healthy human individuals. This table comes from immunoSEQ multiplex PCR, and its TCRdb copy is limited to in-frame clones, with some not included. The data show 640,000 or so clones, more than 70% seen once. Input material: memory CD4+ T cells sorted from blood. Subset: CD45RA-negative fraction. The receptors stem from a woman aged 25 to 39 in good health.

About this clone: Other DNA sequences in the same sample also yield this CDR3. The chain recombines TRBV18 with TRBJ2-5; D is ambiguous. Trimming stripped 1 base from V and 4 bases from J, with 7 bases between. CDR1 KGHSH and CDR2 LQKENI come from the germline V gene. This CDR3 comprises 13 residues. The CDR3 loop reads CASSPLGGETQYF. The CDR3 coding sequence is TGTGCCAGCTCACCACTAGGTGGAGAGACCCAGTACTTC.

This sequence joins TRBV15 and TRBJ2-5, with D perhaps TRBD2 (6 bases). CDR1 and CDR2 from the germline V gene are LNHNV and YYDKDF (reference sequence). V shed 5 bases and J shed 9 bases, with 16 bases lying between them. The CDR3 has 13 residues. In nucleotides, the CDR3 is TGTGCCACCAGCCTAGCTGTGACGGGGGCCCAGTACTTC. Its translation: CATSLAVTGAQYF.

This clone was picked up a small number of times. The rearrangement joins TRBV6-6 to TRBJ2-5; D is uncertain. The end of the DNA fits TRBJ2-7 better, so the J call may be wrong. This CDR3 has 13 residues. The germline CDR1 and CDR2 sequences are MNHNY and SVGAGI (reference sequence). CDR3 in DNA: TGTGCCAGCAGTTACTCGGCACGGTACGAGCAGTACTTC. Translated: CASSYSARYEQYF.

This rearrangement joins TRBV10-3 to TRBJ1-3, with D uncertain. V gave up 7 bases and J gave up 0 bases, with 4 bases separating them. Per the germline V gene, CDR1 is ENHRY and CDR2 is SYGVKD. This CDR3 is 12 amino acids long. The CDR3 DNA is TGTGCCATCACGCACTCTGGAAACACCATATATTTT. Amino acids: CAITHSGNTIYF.

The rearrangement uses TRBV15 and TRBJ1-3, with TRBD1 matching 7 bases. Unmatched junction bases numbered 3, after V lost 5 bases and J lost 2 bases. The CDR3 is 14 residues long. Per the germline V gene, CDR1 is LNHNV and CDR2 is YYDKDF (reference sequence). The CDR3, as DNA: TGTGCCACCAGCTACGACAGGGCTGGAAACACCATATATTTT. This encodes CATSYDRAGNTIYF.

The J gene is TRBJ1-5, the V gene TRBV4-1; 7 positions match TRBD1. Germline CDR1 and CDR2: MGHRA and YSYEKL. This CDR3 region has 16 residues. V gave up 4 bases and J gave up 0 bases; unmatched junction bases: 6. The CDR3 loop reads CASSPGTAYSNQPQHF. The CDR3 DNA reads TGCGCCAGCAGCCCGGGGACAGCCTATAGCAATCAGCCCCAGCATTTT.

This clone was counted once. This sequence joins TRBV19 and TRBJ1-2; D is uncertain. The germline V gene encodes CDR1 LNHDA and CDR2 SQIVND (reference sequence). Trimming shortened V by 6 bases and J by 4 bases, and 12 bases separated the two germline ends. The CDR3 consists of 13 residues. CDR3 loop: CASRRLDAYGYTF. CDR3 DNA: TGTGCCAGTAGACGTCTCGACGCCTATGGCTACACCTTC.

The chain employs TRBV2 and TRBJ2-7, with TRBD2 identical over 7 bases. The CDR3 contains 14 residues. V shed 4 bases, J shed 1 base, and the junction held 4 bases outside the gene matches. The V gene's germline CDR1 is SNHLY and CDR2 FYNNEI. CDR3: CASSGLAESYEQYF. The CDR3, as DNA: TGTGCCAGCAGTGGTCTAGCGGAATCCTACGAGCAGTACTTC. Looking up the rest from reference TRBV2 and TRBJ2-7 gives the full variable domain: EPEVTQTPSHQVTQMGQEVILRCVPISNHLYFYWYRQILGQKVEFLVSFYNNEISEKSEIFDDQFSVERPDGSNFTLKIRSTKLEDSAMYFCASSGLAESYEQYFGPGTRLTVT.

The genes are TRBV18 and TRBJ2-5; unclear D gene. The germline V gene has CDR1 KGHSH and CDR2 LQKENI. Trimming shortened V by 6 bases and J by 1 base, and 21 bases separated the two germline ends. This CDR3 comprises 17 residues. The CDR3 loop is CASSRSLGFVGQETQYF. CDR3 DNA: TGTGCCAGCTCCCGGAGTCTGGGCTTTGTTGGCCAAGAGACCCAGTACTTC.

This clone appeared a few times. This chain joins TRBV6-1 and TRBJ2-1; TRBD2 agrees at 11 bases. J was trimmed by 4 bases and V by 0 bases; bases with no gene match: 2. Germline CDR1 and CDR2: MNHNS and SASEGT. The CDR3 is 16 residues long. CDR3 protein: CASSEALAGGYNEQFF. CDR3 coding DNA: TGTGCCAGCAGTGAAGCCCTAGCGGGAGGTTACAATGAGCAGTTCTTC.

V usage is TRBV6-5 and J usage is TRBJ1-5, with D perhaps matching TRBD1 (5 bases). V was pared by 2 bases and J by 7 bases, with 6 bases between. The CDR3 runs 12 residues. Germline lookup yields CDR1 MNHEY and CDR2 SVGAGI. CDR3 region: CASSYRDQPQHF. CDR3 in DNA: TGTGCCAGCAGTTACCGGGACCAGCCCCAGCATTTT.

This clone turned up a few times. The genes are TRBV5-1 and TRBJ2-3, with D possibly matching TRBD1 (5 bases). Trimming shortened V by 5 bases and J by 3 bases, and 10 bases separated the two germline ends. CDR1 SGHRS and CDR2 YFSETQ come from the germline V gene. CDR3 length equals 13 residues. The CDR3 nucleotides are TGCGCCAGCAGTTACCCAGGGACAGATACGCAGTATTTT. Encoded protein: CASSYPGTDTQYF.